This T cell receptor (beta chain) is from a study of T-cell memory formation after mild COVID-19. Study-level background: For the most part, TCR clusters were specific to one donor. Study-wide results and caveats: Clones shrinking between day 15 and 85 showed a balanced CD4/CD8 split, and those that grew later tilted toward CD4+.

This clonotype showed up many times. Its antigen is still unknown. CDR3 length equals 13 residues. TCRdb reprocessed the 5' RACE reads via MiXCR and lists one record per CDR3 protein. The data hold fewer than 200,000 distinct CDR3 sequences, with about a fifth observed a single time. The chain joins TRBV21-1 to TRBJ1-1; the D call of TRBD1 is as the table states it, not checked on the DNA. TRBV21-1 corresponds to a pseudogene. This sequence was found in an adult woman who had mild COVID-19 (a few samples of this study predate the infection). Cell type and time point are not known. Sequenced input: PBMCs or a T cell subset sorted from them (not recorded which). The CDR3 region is CASSPFREPEAFF. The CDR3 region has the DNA TGTGCCAGCAGCCCATTCCGGGAGCCTGAAGCTTTCTTT.